The 6 T cell receptor beta chains given below trace back to one sample, sequenced in a study of cytomegalovirus exposure and HLA in healthy donors. Profiled with immunoSEQ multiplex PCR; TCRdb holds only in-frame clones, not every one. The table shows around 300,000 clones, with around 86% occurring only once. Sequenced material: PBMCs. These receptors were taken from a woman aged 18-35 years in good health and CMV-seronegative.

The chain joins TRBV6-5 to TRBJ2-1; D is possibly TRBD2 (5 bases). Trimming cost V 8 bases and J 1 base, with 12 bases left between them. Germline assignment: CDR1 MNHEY and CDR2 SVGAGI. The CDR3 runs 14 residues. CDR3 sequence: CASALGGSYNEQFF. The CDR3 DNA is TGTGCCAGCGCATTGGGCGGGTCCTACAATGAGCAGTTCTTC.

The V gene is TRBV19, the J gene TRBJ2-1; 9 bases are a match to TRBD2. The CDR3 covers 17 residues. After removal of 3 bases from V and 4 bases from J, the junction contained 10 bases not matched to a gene. Germline CDR1 and CDR2: LNHDA and SQIVND (reference sequence). Here the CDR3 reads CASSIRRTSAAYNEQFF. DNA of the CDR3: TGTGCCAGTAGTATCCGTCGGACTAGCGCGGCTTACAATGAGCAGTTCTTC.

The chain links TRBV5-8 to TRBJ2-6; D is undetermined. The V gene lost 4 bases and the J gene lost 2 bases, with 7 bases spanning the gap. Germline CDR1 reads SGHTS; CDR2 reads YDEGEE. The CDR3 runs to 14 residues. The CDR3, as DNA: TGTGCCAGCAGCCGTCGGGCTGGGGCCAACGTCCTGACTTTC. It translates to CASSRRAGANVLTF.

The chain carries TRBV11-2 and TRBJ2-1; the D gene is possibly TRBD1 (5 bases). The V end lost 7 bases, the J end lost 0 bases, and 19 bases lay between the germline ends. The germline V gene encodes CDR1 SGHAT and CDR2 FQNNGV. This CDR3 region has 17 residues. CDR3 sequence reads: CASTLSTYRSSYNEQFF. The CDR3 region has the DNA TGTGCCAGCACCCTTTCAACCTACAGGAGCTCCTACAATGAGCAGTTCTTC.

This chain connects TRBV2 to TRBJ2-7; D uncertain. The CDR3 extends over 14 amino acids. From germline, CDR1 is SNHLY and CDR2 FYNNEI. V was cut by 3 bases and J by 2 bases, with 11 bases left in between. The CDR3 protein is CASSDRSDTYEQYF. CDR3 coding DNA: TGTGCCAGCAGTGACCGCTCAGACACCTACGAGCAGTACTTC.

The J gene is TRBJ2-2, the V gene TRBV5-1; D gene ambiguous. CDR3 length: 14 amino acids. Between the trimmed V and J ends, which lost 0 bases and 5 bases, there was a span of 8 bases. Germline V gene lookup returns CDR1 SGHRS and CDR2 YFSETQ. The CDR3 here is CASSLDSVTGELFF. The CDR3 DNA sequence: TGCGCCAGCAGCTTGGACAGTGTTACCGGGGAGCTGTTTTTT.